Listed below are T cell receptor beta chains from one sample, sequenced in a study of a mutant IDH1 vaccine in newly diagnosed glioma. Produced via immunoSEQ multiplex PCR; TCRdb's table is partial and in-frame only. The sample lists tens of thousands of clones, about 74% occurring once. For these receptors, no antigen is known. The sample in question was PBMCs, obtained from a glioma patient whose treatment included an IDH1 peptide vaccine. The receptors here all came from a man aged 45-65 years with glioma. CDR3s include the opening cysteine and the closing phenylalanine or tryptophan. D genes are given only for firm matches. Size values are once, few and many counts, or a class for expanded clones, and some rows have none.

J,V,size,D,DNA,CDR3
TRBJ1-5,TRBV29-1,few,.,TGCAGCCCAAGGGGCAATCAGCCCCAGCATTTT,CSPRGNQPQHF
TRBJ1-2,TRBV19,.,.,TGTGCCAGTAGTGGGTTACCGGGGTCCTCATATGGCTACACCTTC,CASSGLPGSSYGYTF
TRBJ2-1,TRBV11-3,.,TRBD1,TGTGCCAGCAGCTTAGGGGACAGGGGGATACGCGAGCAGTTCTTC,CASSLGDRGIREQFF
TRBJ1-6,TRBV5-6,.,.,TGTGCCAGCAATCAGGGGACGAATTCACCCCTCCACTTT,CASNQGTNSPLHF
TRBJ2-2,TRBV9,.,.,TGTGCCAGCAGCTTTAAGGGGGGGACAGCGAACACCGGGGAGCTGTTTTTT,CASSFKGGTANTGELFF
TRBJ1-2,TRBV4-1,.,.,TGCGCCAGCAGCCAAATTAACCTGGGACTCGGAGGCGTTGGCTACACCTTC,CASSQINLGLGGVGYTF
TRBJ1-4,TRBV4-2,.,.,TGTGCCAGCAGCCAAGAAGGAACGGCAGGGAATGAAAAACTGTTTTTT,CASSQEGTAGNEKLFF
TRBJ2-1,TRBV2,.,TRBD1,TGTGCCGGCAAAACTTACCGGGACAGGGCACGCGAGCAGTTCTTC,CAGKTYRDRAREQFF
TRBJ2-1,TRBV7-2,.,.,TGTGCCAGCAGCTTAGGAGACGGCCTTGAGCAGTTCTTC,CASSLGDGLEQFF
TRBJ2-1,TRBV18,.,TRBD2,TGTGCCAGCTCACCCGGGGGGAGCTCCTACAATGAGCAGTTCTTC,CASSPGGSSYNEQFF
TRBJ1-3,TRBV19,.,.,TGTGCCAGTAGTATTGATTTAGACAGGCTGGCCTCTGGAAACACCATATATTTT,CASSIDLDRLASGNTIYF
TRBJ1-5,TRBV29-1,.,TRBD1,TGCAGCGTTGCGCAGGGGGCAGGCAATCAGCCCCAGCATTTT,CSVAQGAGNQPQHF
TRBJ2-7,TRBV5-4,.,TRBD1,TGTGCCAGCAGCTTAACCGGGACAGGGGGTAACGAGCAGTACTTC,CASSLTGTGGNEQYF
TRBJ1-4,TRBV14,few,TRBD1,TGTGCCAGCAGCCGGTTGACAGGGGATAATGAAAAACTGTTTTTT,CASSRLTGDNEKLFF
TRBJ1-5,TRBV7-9,few,TRBD1,TGTGCCAGCAGCCCCGGGACAGGGAGCCAGCATTTT,CASSPGTGSQHF
TRBJ1-6,TRBV5-4,.,TRBD1,TGTGCCAGCAGCTTATCGGACAGGGGCAATTCACCCCTCCACTTT,CASSLSDRGNSPLHF
TRBJ1-2,TRBV27,.,.,TGTGCCAGCAGTTTAGGGCCTAACTATGGCTACACCTTC,CASSLGPNYGYTF
TRBJ2-1,TRBV5-1,.,.,TGCGCCAGCACGACCGGGACTTGGAATGAGCAGTTCTTC,CASTTGTWNEQFF
TRBJ2-2,TRBV7-2,.,TRBD2,TGTGCCAGCAGCCTCGGGGGGGCAAACACCGGGGAGCTGTTTTTT,CASSLGGANTGELFF
TRBJ1-1,TRBV30,.,TRBD1,TGTGCCTGGAGTGCTAGGACTCCAGGGGGCCGCACTGAAGCTTTCTTT,CAWSARTPGGRTEAFF
TRBJ1-5,TRBV4-1,.,.,TGCGCCAGCAGCCAAGTGGGCAAGGCCCTGCGATCGAGCCAGCATTTT,CASSQVGKALRSSQHF
TRBJ2-2,TRBV6-6,.,.,TGTGCCAGCAGTTACTCAGTGACAACGAACACCGGGGAGCTGTTTTTT,CASSYSVTTNTGELFF
TRBJ1-5,TRBV7-8,few,.,TGTGCCAGCAGCTTAAACCGTATGGGGAATCAGCCCCAGCATTTT,CASSLNRMGNQPQHF
TRBJ2-3,TRBV30,.,.,TGTGCCTGGAGTGTACCCCCAGATACGCAGTATTTT,CAWSVPPDTQYF
TRBJ1-4,TRBV19,.,.,TGTGCCAGTACCCGTGCCGTTAATGAAAAACTGTTTTTT,CASTRAVNEKLFF
TRBJ1-6,TRBV19,.,TRBD1,TGTGCCAGTAGCGGACAGGCTAATTCACCCCTCCACTTT,CASSGQANSPLHF
TRBJ2-3,TRBV10-1,few,.,TGCGCCAGCAGTGATACGCAGGGGAGCACAGATACGCAGTATTTT,CASSDTQGSTDTQYF